This entry lists 6 T cell receptor beta chains sequenced from one sample in a study of monozygotic twins with inflammatory bowel disease (dated by TCRdb to between 2018 and 2021). Receptors were amplified or captured by 5' RACE. TCRdb lists the instrument as Illumina HiSeq 2500. TCRdb reprocessed the reads, so every CDR3 protein sequence counts as one entry and DNA is not shown. This specimen's table enumerates about 130,000 distinct CDR3 sequences. Jointly, the top ten make up more than 1% of the sample. Sequencing was carried out using blood. The receptors originated from a human donor with ulcerative colitis or Crohn's disease, or a healthy co-twin of an affected twin (not recorded which).

The rearrangement uses TRBV7-2 and TRBJ2-3; TCRdb names TRBD2, which stays unverified in the absence of DNA. From germline, CDR1 is SGHTA and CDR2 FQGNSA. The CDR3 sequence is 15 residues long. CDR3 sequence: CASSLTSGSSDTQYF.

V is TRBV5-5 and J is TRBJ1-2; without DNA, the TCRdb call of TRBD1 cannot be checked. This CDR3 has 14 amino acids. Germline CDR1 reads SGHKS; CDR2 reads YYEKEE (reference sequence). CDR3 region: CASSNRGDGSGYTF.

The chain joins TRBV5-6 to TRBJ2-2; as DNA is missing, the TRBD1 call by TCRdb cannot be tested. This CDR3 comprises 15 residues. Germline-derived CDR1 and CDR2 are SGHDT and YYEEEE. The chain's CDR3 is CASSFPGVNTGELFF.

The chain has TRBV5-1 and TRBJ1-2. Germline CDR1 and CDR2: SGHRS and YFSETQ. CDR3 size: 16 residues. The CDR3 reads CASSFRWPYIFLGYTF.

CDR3 residues: CAISEREGEQFF. The V and J genes are TRBV10-3 and TRBJ2-1; the D gene TCRdb calls, TRBD2, cannot be checked with no DNA. Germline V gives CDR1 ENHRY, CDR2 SYGVKD. The CDR3 covers 12 residues.

The genes are TRBV29-1 and TRBJ2-1. Germline CDR1 is SQVTM and CDR2 is ANQGSEA. This CDR3 is built from 11 residues. The CDR3 protein is CSVERSDIKFF.